The source of this T cell receptor beta chain is a study of T cell repertoires in cytomegalovirus infection. TCRdb reanalysed the reads using MiXCR and keeps one entry per CDR3 protein. The sample has approximately 770,000 distinct CDR3 sequences; about 28% are singletons. In this sample, this clonotype turned up once. What it binds is not known. Looked up from germline, CDR1 is MGHRA and CDR2 is YSYEKL. V was pared by 10 bases and J by 4 bases, with 11 bases of the junction left unmatched. The CDR3 runs to 14 residues. This specimen consisted of cultured CD8+ T cells from PBMCs, obtained from culture after CMV antigen stimulation. This TCR was recovered from a human donor in good health (CMV status not recorded). Some clones in this sample may be carry-over from other donors' samples. The rearrangement links TRBV4-1 to TRBJ1-2; TRBD1 aligns across 8 bases. This CDR3 is CAIRTGRAVYGYTF. Here the CDR3 DNA reads TGCGCCATTCGGACAGGGAGGGCCGTCTATGGCTACACCTTC.